This T cell receptor beta chain is drawn from a study of blood T cell repertoires in COVID-19. Study summary: COVID-19 samples collected from the United States, Italy and Spain covered acute and convalescent phases.

V was pared by 0 bases and J by 0 bases, with 6 bases between. The CDR3 covers 15 residues. Germline CDR1 MNHEY, CDR2 SVGEGT. Using immunoSEQ multiplex PCR, the repertoire was profiled, and TCRdb retains in-frame clones only, with some absent. The profile covers roughly 150,000 clones, with 70% to 90% appearing a single time and about 6% taken by the ten largest. This TCR was recovered from a man aged 35-49 years who had recovered from COVID-19. The source material was PBMCs or T cells enriched from blood (not recorded which). The chain uses TRBV6-2 or TRBV6-3 and TRBJ1-3; D gene uncertain. In DNA form, the CDR3 reads TGTGCCAGCAGTTACTCGACAAGCTCTGGAAACACCATATATTTT. It encodes CASSYSTSSGNTIYF.